The following is a T cell receptor beta chain sequence with its context. This specimen belongs to a study of CD8 T cells in ankylosing spondylitis. V was pared by 5 bases and J by 3 bases, with 4 bases of the junction left unmatched. The CDR3 is 15 amino acids. Germline V lookup: CDR1 SGHTA, CDR2 FQGTGA. Molecular-barcoded quantitative 5'-RACE produced these TCR beta libraries. MiXCR, run by TCRdb on the 5' RACE reads, gives a single entry per CDR3 protein. The sample lists about 96,000 distinct CDR3 sequences; under 30% were seen once. This TCR came from a male donor with ankylosing spondylitis or in good health (not recorded which). Input material: blood, either unsorted or a sorted T cell fraction (not recorded which). This sequence joins TRBV7-3 and TRBJ2-3, with 11 bases that match TRBD2. CDR3 sequence reads: CASSQLAGVTDTQYF. For the CDR3, the DNA is TGTGCCAGCAGCCAACTAGCGGGAGTGACAGATACGCAGTATTTT.